This passage covers 27 T cell receptor beta chains from one sample sequenced in a study of beta chain features in type 1 diabetes. Findings and limits, study-wide: Researchers report that Type 1 diabetes patients had moderately but significantly shorter TCRB CDR3s across all four CD4+ subsets.

The isolated RNA, all of it, was reverse transcribed, so expressed TCRB transcripts were what got sequenced. The method was immunoSEQ multiplex PCR; TCRdb's version includes in-frame clones alone and lacks a portion of them. The sample contains 330,000 or so clones, roughly 12% of which appear only once. Antigens of these TCRs are unknown. Sequences were obtained from naive CD4+ T cells from blood. These receptors were taken from a woman under 30 with type 1 diabetes.

The V gene is TRBV4-3, the J gene TRBJ1-2; the match to TRBD1 covers 10 bases. Losses at the gene ends were 3 bases for V and 6 bases for J; bases not matched to a gene: 7. The germline V gene has CDR1 LGHNA and CDR2 YSLEER. The CDR3 sequence is 15 residues long. CDR3 nucleotides: TGCGCCAGCAGCCATGACAGGGGGCGCCTGGATGGCTACACCTTC. Protein: CASSHDRGRLDGYTF.

This clone turned up a few times. The genes are TRBV11-2 and TRBJ2-3; D gene unclear. Germline lookup yields CDR1 SGHAT and CDR2 FQNNGV. This CDR3 comprises 17 residues. V was shortened by 1 base and J by 4 bases, with 18 bases between the two germline ends. The CDR3 DNA is TGTGCCAGCAGCTTAGGCCCGGCTTCTTTGAGCGCAGATACGCAGTATTTT. This encodes CASSLGPASLSADTQYF.

The chain uses TRBV29-1 and TRBJ2-7, with a possible D match to TRBD2 (6 bases). Germline-derived CDR1 and CDR2 are SQVTM and ANQGSEA. The CDR3 has 12 residues. Trimming cost V 4 bases and J 7 bases, with 14 bases left between them. The chain's CDR3 is CSVGAGSWEQYF. The CDR3 bases are TGCAGCGTTGGAGCGGGCTCGTGGGAGCAGTACTTC.

A few counts support this clone. The J gene is TRBJ1-5, the V gene TRBV28; no firm D call. V dropped 6 bases and J dropped 6 bases, with 6 bases sitting between them. CDR1 and CDR2 (germline): MDHEN, SYDVKM. CDR3 length equals 11 residues. The DNA of the CDR3 is TGTGCCAGCAGCGGTGCTCAGCCCCAGCATTTT. Its translation: CASSGAQPQHF.

This chain uses TRBV7-2 with TRBJ2-1; TRBD2 matches 8 bases. The length of the CDR3 is 14 residues. Trimming cost V 8 bases and J 6 bases; bases outside gene matches: 9. Germline CDR1 and CDR2: SGHTA and FQGNSA. CDR3 sequence reads: CASQPSGSLNEQFF. CDR3 sequence (DNA): TGTGCCAGCCAGCCCAGCGGGAGTCTCAATGAGCAGTTCTTC.

This clone has just a few counts. The sample holds other DNA sequences that translate to the same CDR3. The V and J genes are TRBV18 and TRBJ1-2; 7 bases map to TRBD1. CDR1 is KGHSH, CDR2 LQKENI, per germline. The J segment lost 3 bases and the V segment lost 5 bases, leaving 3 bases of the junction unmatched. The CDR3 spans 13 residues. The CDR3 DNA reads TGTGCCAGCTCAACCGACAGGGACTATGGCTACACCTTC. Amino acid sequence: CASSTDRDYGYTF. The full variable domain, completed using reference TRBV18 and TRBJ1-2, is NAGVMQNPRHLVRRRGQEARLRCSPMKGHSHVYWYRQLPEEGLKFMVYLQKENIIDESGMPKERFSAEFPKEGPSILRIQQVVRGDSAAYFCASSTDRDYGYTFGSGTRLTVV.

This clone has more than one count but fewer than ten. The chain joins TRBV30 to TRBJ2-3; TRBD2 matches at 10 bases. V trimming: 4 bases; J trimming: 5 bases; junction bases outside the gene matches: 9. Germline values: CDR1 GTSNPN, CDR2 SVGIG (reference sequence). CDR3 length equals 15 residues. The CDR3 sequence is CAWNLAGGVGDTQYF. CDR3 in DNA: TGTGCCTGGAATTTAGCGGGAGGAGTTGGAGATACGCAGTATTTT.

The chain recombines TRBV29-1 with TRBJ1-1, with no clear D. CDR3 length: 10 residues. V was trimmed by 8 bases and J by 3 bases, leaving 7 bases between them. Looked up from germline, CDR1 is SQVTM and CDR2 is ANQGSEA. The CDR3 spells CSFRDTEAFF. The CDR3, as DNA: TGCAGCTTCCGGGACACTGAAGCTTTCTTT.

The chain couples TRBV2 to TRBJ2-1; a possible D gene is TRBD1 (5 bases). V was shortened by 3 bases and J by 6 bases, with 9 bases between the two germline ends. Germline CDR1 reads SNHLY; CDR2 reads FYNNEI. CDR3 length: 13 amino acids. DNA of the CDR3: TGTGCCAGCAGTGAGAAGGGGATCAATGAGCAGTTCTTC. Amino acids: CASSEKGINEQFF.

This chain uses TRBV25-1 with TRBJ1-2, with D hard to call. V lost 0 bases and J lost 3, with 5 bases in between. The CDR3 covers 13 residues. Looked up from germline, CDR1 is MGHDK and CDR2 is SYGVNS. CDR3 protein: CASSEYGDYGYTF. The DNA for the CDR3 is TGTGCCAGCAGTGAATACGGAGACTATGGCTACACCTTC.

The V gene is TRBV10-2, the J gene TRBJ2-5; 9 bases map to TRBD2. The germline CDR1 and CDR2 sequences are WSHSY and SAAADI. The J segment lost 4 bases and the V segment lost 2 bases, leaving 8 bases of the junction unmatched. This CDR3 region has 16 residues. Here the CDR3 reads CASSEPPAREGETQYF. CDR3 coding DNA: TGCGCCAGCAGTGAGCCACCCGCGCGGGAGGGAGAGACCCAGTACTTC.

This clone showed up just a few times. The chain couples TRBV5-1 to TRBJ2-3; 7 bases are a match to TRBD1. Germline CDR1 reads SGHRS; CDR2 reads YFSETQ. Losses at the gene ends were 6 bases for V and 3 bases for J; bases not matched to a gene: 10. This CDR3 has 15 amino acids. The CDR3 nucleotides are TGCGCCAGCAATTCCGGGACAGTACTTACAGATACGCAGTATTTT. This codes for CASNSGTVLTDTQYF.

This chain links TRBV9 with TRBJ2-5, with 9 nucleotides matching TRBD1. CDR1 is SGDLS and CDR2 is YYNGEE in the germline V gene. Losses at the gene ends were 2 bases for V and 5 bases for J; bases not matched to a gene: 4. This CDR3 comprises 14 residues. The CDR3 DNA follows: TGTGCCAGCAGCGTCACAGGGGGCGGGGAGACCCAGTACTTC. Protein product: CASSVTGGGETQYF.

This sequence joins TRBV7-9 and TRBJ2-5, with a tentative D call TRBD2 (6 bases). Germline V CDR1 and CDR2: SEHNR, FQNEAQ (reference sequence). The V gene lost 7 bases and the J gene lost 4 bases, with 16 bases spanning the gap. The CDR3 sequence is 14 residues long. CDR3 region: CASTPSWGVETQYF. The CDR3 DNA reads as TGTGCCAGCACCCCGTCGTGGGGGGTAGAGACCCAGTACTTC.

This clone was seen only a few times. The DNA of the CDR3 is TGCAGCGTTGACTGGGTAGCCACAGATACGCAGTATTTT. This sequence encodes CSVDWVATDTQYF. The chain joins TRBV29-1 to TRBJ2-3; no clear D gene. The germline gives CDR1 SQVTM, CDR2 ANQGSEA. Trimming left V 3 bases short and J 2 bases short, with 9 bases between. This CDR3 has 13 amino acids.

V is TRBV7-9 and J is TRBJ1-2; 10 bases are shared with TRBD1. CDR1 is SEHNR, CDR2 FQNEAQ, per germline (reference sequence). Trimming removed 1 base from V and 4 bases from J; junction bases left unmatched: 6. CDR3 length: 16 residues. CDR3 protein: CASSLVGDRGSYGYTF. In DNA form, the CDR3 reads TGTGCCAGCAGCTTAGTTGGGGACAGGGGTAGCTATGGCTACACCTTC.

V usage is TRBV28 and J usage is TRBJ1-2; D unresolved. Germline CDR1 and CDR2: MDHEN and SYDVKM. The CDR3 is 15 amino acids. V shed 7 bases and J shed 4 bases, with 19 bases lying between them. As DNA, the CDR3 is TGTGCCAGCATGCCCCCTGGCCCCCGGGGCTATGGCTACACCTTC. This translates into CASMPPGPRGYGYTF.

This clone came up a few times. The V and J genes are TRBV7-2 and TRBJ1-2; D unresolved. The germline V and J ends were trimmed by 0 bases and 3 bases, with 8 bases remaining between them. The germline CDR1 and CDR2 sequences are SGHTA and FQGNSA. CDR3 length: 14 residues. The CDR3: CASSLARRDYGYTF. Here the CDR3 DNA reads TGTGCCAGCAGCTTAGCGAGGAGGGACTATGGCTACACCTTC.

This chain connects TRBV9 to TRBJ1-1; TRBD1 is a possible D gene (6 bases). This CDR3 is built from 12 residues. Trimming stripped 1 base from V and 7 bases from J, with 8 bases between. Germline-derived CDR1 and CDR2 are SGDLS and YYNGEE. CDR3 loop: CASSVTDSEAFF. The CDR3, as DNA: TGTGCCAGCAGCGTAACGGACAGTGAAGCTTTCTTT.

The chain employs TRBV9 and TRBJ2-5; maybe TRBD1 (5 bases). The CDR3 length is 15 residues. Trimming took 4 bases from V and 0 from J, leaving 13 bases between them. Germline-derived CDR1 and CDR2 are SGDLS and YYNGEE. The CDR3, as DNA: TGTGCCAGCAGCACAGCGACAGTGTACCAAGAGACCCAGTACTTC. Amino acids: CASSTATVYQETQYF.

There are a few counts of this clone. This chain uses TRBV4-1 with TRBJ2-7; 8 positions agree with TRBD2. This CDR3 region has 16 residues. The V segment lost 2 bases and the J segment 3 bases; nucleotides outside the gene matches: 9. Germline-derived CDR1 and CDR2 are MGHRA and YSYEKL. The CDR3 reads CASSQSFSGIGYEQYF. For the CDR3, the DNA is TGCGCCAGCAGCCAATCGTTTAGCGGGATTGGCTACGAGCAGTACTTC.

The table lists this clone with a few counts. The chain has TRBV5-1 and TRBJ1-2, with D hard to call. The germline gives CDR1 SGHRS, CDR2 YFSETQ. The CDR3 sequence is 13 residues long. Trimming cost V 0 bases and J 6 bases, with 9 bases left between them. In DNA, the CDR3 is TGCGCCAGCAGCTTGGTACCCCCGGATGGCTACACCTTC. Its translation: CASSLVPPDGYTF. The full variable domain, in which reference TRBV5-1 and TRBJ1-2 provide the parts outside the CDR3, is KAGVTQTPRYLIKTRGQQVTLSCSPISGHRSVSWYQQTPGQGLQFLFEYFSETQRNKGNFPGRFSGRQFSNSRSEMNVSTLELGDSALYLCASSLVPPDGYTFGSGTRLTVV.

V gene TRBV9 combines with J gene TRBJ2-1; possibly TRBD1 for D (6 bases). Trimming shortened V by 3 bases and J by 0 bases, and 13 bases separated the two germline ends. This CDR3 region has 16 residues. Germline CDR1 SGDLS, CDR2 YYNGEE. CDR3 nucleotide sequence: TGTGCCAGCAGCGCCAGACAGGCCGCCTCCTACAATGAGCAGTTCTTC. Amino acid sequence: CASSARQAASYNEQFF.

This clone showed up just a few times. The chain recombines TRBV28 with TRBJ2-1; the match to TRBD1 covers 7 bases. V dropped 6 bases and J dropped 12; count of bases not matched to a gene: 8. The V gene's germline CDR1 is MDHEN and CDR2 SYDVKM. CDR3 length: 12 residues. The CDR3 here is CASSPPGDRQFF. CDR3 coding DNA: TGTGCCAGCAGCCCCCCAGGGGACAGGCAGTTCTTC.

This clone has only a few counts. V gene TRBV6-6 combines with J gene TRBJ2-5; 8 nucleotides align to TRBD1. The CDR3 has 16 amino acids. The germline V gene encodes CDR1 MNHNY and CDR2 SVGAGI (reference sequence). J was trimmed by 2 bases and V by 5 bases; bases with no gene match: 10. The CDR3 sequence is CASSPPTGTGQETQYF. For the CDR3, the DNA is TGTGCCAGCAGTCCGCCGACCGGGACAGGTCAAGAGACCCAGTACTTC.

This clone was seen more than once but under ten times. The rearrangement uses TRBV28 and TRBJ2-7; possibly TRBD1 for D (6 bases). The CDR3 length is 17 residues. The V gene lost 7 bases and the J gene lost 0 bases, with 22 bases spanning the gap. Germline V gene data show CDR1 as MDHEN and CDR2 as SYDVKM. The CDR3 loop reads CASTRSQAQGLSYEQYF. CDR3 nucleotides: TGTGCCAGCACCAGATCACAGGCCCAGGGGCTCTCCTACGAGCAGTACTTC. The variable domain in full, completed from reference TRBV28 and TRBJ2-7, reads DVKVTQSSRYLVKRTGEKVFLECVQDMDHENMFWYRQDPGLGLRLIYFSYDVKMKEKGDIPEGYSVSREKKERFSLILESASTNQTSMYLCASTRSQAQGLSYEQYFGPGTRLTVT.

There are a few counts of this clone. The V gene is TRBV18, the J gene TRBJ1-1; D remains unclear. Germline CDR1 is KGHSH and CDR2 is LQKENI. Trimming pared 5 bases from V and 1 base from J, leaving 8 bases between. The CDR3 contains 13 residues. The CDR3 loop is CASSSTENTEAFF. The CDR3 DNA reads TGTGCCAGCTCATCAACAGAGAACACTGAAGCTTTCTTT.